Listed below are T cell receptor beta chains from one sample, sequenced in a study of blood T cell repertoires in COVID-19. Clones were sequenced by immunoSEQ multiplex PCR, and TCRdb holds only the in-frame ones, with some missing. The sample consists of 65,000 or so clones, about 77% of them appearing once. Input material: peripheral blood. The receptor set was obtained from a human donor in a cohort sampled during active COVID-19. Both conserved end residues are part of each CDR3. A D gene is named only where the DNA matches it firmly. Clone size, where shown, is once, few, many, or a class for clones that have expanded.

d_gene: TRBD1
abundance: NA
v_gene: TRBV6-5
j_gene: TRBJ1-2
CDR3nt: TGTGCCAGCAGTCATAGGACAGGGAACTATGGCTACACCTTC
CDR3aa: CASSHRTGNYGYTF

d_gene: TRBD2
abundance: few
v_gene: TRBV7-2
j_gene: TRBJ2-1
CDR3nt: TGTGCCAGCAGCTTAGCGGCTAGCGGGGGGGCGGGCTACAATGAGCAGTTCTTC
CDR3aa: CASSLAASGGAGYNEQFF

d_gene: TRBD1
abundance: NA
v_gene: TRBV7-2
j_gene: TRBJ1-1
CDR3nt: TGTGCCAGCAGCCCCCTGGACAGGGGCCAAAATGAAGCTTTCTTT
CDR3aa: CASSPLDRGQNEAFF

d_gene: NA
abundance: NA
v_gene: TRBV5-1
j_gene: TRBJ2-2
CDR3nt: TGCGCCAGCAGCTTGCCGAGGACACCCGGGGAGCTGTTTTTT
CDR3aa: CASSLPRTPGELFF

d_gene: TRBD2
abundance: once
v_gene: TRBV11-2
j_gene: TRBJ2-1
CDR3nt: TGTGCCAGCAGCTATACTAGCGGAACCTACAATGAGCAGTTCTTC
CDR3aa: CASSYTSGTYNEQFF

d_gene: TRBD2
abundance: NA
v_gene: TRBV7-9
j_gene: TRBJ2-3
CDR3nt: TGTGCCAGCAGCCTCGGGACTAGCGGAGATACGCAGTATTTT
CDR3aa: CASSLGTSGDTQYF

d_gene: NA
abundance: NA
v_gene: TRBV3-1/TRBV3-2
j_gene: TRBJ2-7
CDR3nt: TGTGCCAGCAGCCGTTACCAGTTAAGCTCCTACGAGCAGTACTTC
CDR3aa: CASSRYQLSSYEQYF

d_gene: NA
abundance: NA
v_gene: TRBV5-8
j_gene: TRBJ2-5
CDR3nt: TGTGCCAGCGGACTCAGGGGCTTAGGAGAGACCCAGTACTTC
CDR3aa: CASGLRGLGETQYF

d_gene: TRBD2
abundance: once
v_gene: TRBV7-2
j_gene: TRBJ2-1
CDR3nt: TGTGCCAGCAGCCTTCTTGGGCTTAGCGGGGGGCGGTACAATGAGCAGTTCTTC
CDR3aa: CASSLLGLSGGRYNEQFF

d_gene: TRBD1
abundance: few
v_gene: TRBV27
j_gene: TRBJ1-1
CDR3nt: TGTGCCAGCAGTACACTCTGGACAGGGGCCTCGAACACTGAAGCTTTCTTT
CDR3aa: CASSTLWTGASNTEAFF

d_gene: NA
abundance: NA
v_gene: TRBV2
j_gene: TRBJ2-1
CDR3nt: TGTGCCAGCAGTGAAACAAGGACTACTTACAATGAGCAGTTCTTC
CDR3aa: CASSETRTTYNEQFF

d_gene: NA
abundance: NA
v_gene: TRBV28
j_gene: TRBJ1-4
CDR3nt: TGTGCCAGCAGTTTATCAGGGGCGTCGGAAAAACTGTTTTTT
CDR3aa: CASSLSGASEKLFF

d_gene: NA
abundance: NA
v_gene: TRBV18
j_gene: TRBJ1-1
CDR3nt: TGTGCCAGCTCACCATCGACTTTAAACACTGAAGCTTTCTTT
CDR3aa: CASSPSTLNTEAFF

d_gene: NA
abundance: NA
v_gene: TRBV19
j_gene: TRBJ1-5
CDR3nt: TGTGCCAGTAGCTCCGGGACTCAGTCTTGGACCCAGCATTTT
CDR3aa: CASSSGTQSWTQHF

d_gene: NA
abundance: NA
v_gene: TRBV14
j_gene: TRBJ1-6
CDR3nt: TGTGCCAGCAGCCAAGGGGGCCAGATTTATAATTCACCCCTCCACTTT
CDR3aa: CASSQGGQIYNSPLHF

d_gene: NA
abundance: NA
v_gene: TRBV7-2
j_gene: TRBJ2-1
CDR3nt: TGTGCCAGCAGCCTGACTAGGGACCAGTTCTTC
CDR3aa: CASSLTRDQFF

d_gene: NA
abundance: NA
v_gene: TRBV19
j_gene: TRBJ1-1
CDR3nt: TGTGCCAGTAGTGGGAGGGGACGGACTGAAGCTTTCTTT
CDR3aa: CASSGRGRTEAFF

d_gene: TRBD2
abundance: NA
v_gene: TRBV6-5
j_gene: TRBJ2-3
CDR3nt: TGTGCCCTGGCGGGAGCCACAGATACGCAGTATTTT
CDR3aa: CALAGATDTQYF

d_gene: NA
abundance: NA
v_gene: TRBV10-1
j_gene: TRBJ2-4
CDR3nt: TGCGCCAGCACCCGAAAAAAAGAACTAGAAACCAAAAACATTCAGTACTTC
CDR3aa: CASTRKKELETKNIQYF

d_gene: TRBD2
abundance: NA
v_gene: TRBV4-2
j_gene: TRBJ2-1
CDR3nt: TGTGCCAGCAGCCAAGTGCATCGTAGCGGGAGGGACAATGAGCAGTTCTTC
CDR3aa: CASSQVHRSGRDNEQFF

d_gene: TRBD1
abundance: NA
v_gene: TRBV6-5
j_gene: TRBJ1-1
CDR3nt: TGTGCCAGCAGTCCCGGTACAGGGGGCCAGGCTGAAGCTTTCTTT
CDR3aa: CASSPGTGGQAEAFF

d_gene: NA
abundance: once
v_gene: TRBV7-9
j_gene: TRBJ1-4
CDR3nt: TGTGCCAGCAGCTTTTCTACAGGGTCAGCTAATGAAAAACTGTTTTTT
CDR3aa: CASSFSTGSANEKLFF